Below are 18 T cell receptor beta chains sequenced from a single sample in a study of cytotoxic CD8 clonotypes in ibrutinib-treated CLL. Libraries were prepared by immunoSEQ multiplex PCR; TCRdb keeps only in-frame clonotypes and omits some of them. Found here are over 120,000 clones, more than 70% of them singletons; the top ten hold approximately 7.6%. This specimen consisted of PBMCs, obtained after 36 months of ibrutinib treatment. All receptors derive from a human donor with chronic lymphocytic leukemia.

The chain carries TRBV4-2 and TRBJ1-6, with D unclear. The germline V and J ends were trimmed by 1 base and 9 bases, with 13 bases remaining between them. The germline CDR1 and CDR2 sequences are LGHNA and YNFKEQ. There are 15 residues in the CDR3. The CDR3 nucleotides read TGTGCCAGCAGCCAAGGGGGTGTTTTGGGTTCACCCCTCCACTTT. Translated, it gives CASSQGGVLGSPLHF.

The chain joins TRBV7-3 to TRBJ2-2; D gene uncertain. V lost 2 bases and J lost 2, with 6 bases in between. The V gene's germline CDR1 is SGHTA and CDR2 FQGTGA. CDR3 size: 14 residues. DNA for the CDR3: TGTGCCAGCAGCTTATTGGTCAACACCGGGGAGCTGTTTTTT. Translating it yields CASSLLVNTGELFF.

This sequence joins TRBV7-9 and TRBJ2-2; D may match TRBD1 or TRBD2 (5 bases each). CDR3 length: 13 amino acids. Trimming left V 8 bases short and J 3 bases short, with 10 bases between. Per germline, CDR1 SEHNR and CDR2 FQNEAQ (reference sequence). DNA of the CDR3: TGTGCCAGCGCTGAGGGACACACCGGGGAGCTGTTTTTT. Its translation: CASAEGHTGELFF.

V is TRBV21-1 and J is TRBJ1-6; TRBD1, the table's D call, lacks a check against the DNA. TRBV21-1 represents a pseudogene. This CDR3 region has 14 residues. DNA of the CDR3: TGTGCCAGCAGCCACAGGGTCGGGCCCTCACCCCTCCACTTT. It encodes CASSHRVGPSPLHF.

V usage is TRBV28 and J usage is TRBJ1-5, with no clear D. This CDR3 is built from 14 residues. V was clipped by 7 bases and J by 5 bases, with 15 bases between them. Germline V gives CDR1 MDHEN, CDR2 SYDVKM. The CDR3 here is CASKSSGIDQPQHF. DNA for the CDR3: TGTGCCAGCAAAAGCTCGGGGATAGATCAGCCCCAGCATTTT.

The CDR3: CATSRDRSRPFF. CDR3 nucleotide sequence: TGTGCCACCAGCAGAGATCGGTCTAGACCTTTCTTC. The genes are TRBV15 and TRBJ2-1; D uncertain. From germline, CDR1 is LNHNV and CDR2 YYDKDF (reference sequence). Trimming pared 0 bases from V and 16 bases from J, leaving 13 bases between. The CDR3 extends over 12 amino acids.

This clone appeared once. CDR3 region: CASSEVIGGGTEAFF. CDR3 DNA sequence: TGTGCCAGCAGTGAAGTGATCGGGGGCGGCACTGAAGCTTTCTTT. This chain uses TRBV6-1 with TRBJ1-1; a weak D match, TRBD1 (6 bases). Trimming pared 1 base from V and 4 bases from J, leaving 13 bases between. The CDR3 is 15 amino acids. Germline V gene sequence: CDR1 MNHNS, CDR2 SASEGT.

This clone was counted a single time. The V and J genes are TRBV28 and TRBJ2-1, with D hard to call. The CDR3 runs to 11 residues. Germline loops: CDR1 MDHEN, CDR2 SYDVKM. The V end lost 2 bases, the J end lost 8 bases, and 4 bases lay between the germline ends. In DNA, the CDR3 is TGTGCCAGCAGTTTACAGGATGAGCAGTTCTTC. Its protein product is CASSLQDEQFF.

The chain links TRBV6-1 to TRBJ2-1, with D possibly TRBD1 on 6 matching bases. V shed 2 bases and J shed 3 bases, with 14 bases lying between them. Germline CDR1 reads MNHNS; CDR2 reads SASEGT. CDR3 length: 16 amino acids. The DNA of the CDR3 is TGTGCCAGCAGTGAATACCGGCAGGGGTTCTACAATGAGCAGTTCTTC. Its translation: CASSEYRQGFYNEQFF.

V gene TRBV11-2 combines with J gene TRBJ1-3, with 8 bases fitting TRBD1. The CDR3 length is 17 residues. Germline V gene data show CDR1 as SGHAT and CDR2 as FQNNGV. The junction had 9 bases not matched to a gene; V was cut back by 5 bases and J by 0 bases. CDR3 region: CASSPLNRGISGNTIYF. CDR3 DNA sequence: TGTGCCAGCAGCCCATTGAACAGGGGGATCTCTGGAAACACCATATATTTT.

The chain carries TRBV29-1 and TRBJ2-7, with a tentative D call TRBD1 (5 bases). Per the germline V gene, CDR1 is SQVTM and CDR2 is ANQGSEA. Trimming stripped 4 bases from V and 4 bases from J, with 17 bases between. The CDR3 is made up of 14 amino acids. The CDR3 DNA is TGCAGCGTTGGTCAGGGCGCCCCCCGTTACGAGCAGTACTTC. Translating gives CSVGQGAPRYEQYF.

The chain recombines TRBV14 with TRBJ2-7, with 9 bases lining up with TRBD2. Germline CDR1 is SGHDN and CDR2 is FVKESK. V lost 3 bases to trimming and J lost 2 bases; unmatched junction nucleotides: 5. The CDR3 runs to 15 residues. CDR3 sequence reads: CASSQISGRTYEQYF. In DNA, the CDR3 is TGTGCCAGCAGCCAGATTAGCGGGAGAACCTACGAGCAGTACTTC.

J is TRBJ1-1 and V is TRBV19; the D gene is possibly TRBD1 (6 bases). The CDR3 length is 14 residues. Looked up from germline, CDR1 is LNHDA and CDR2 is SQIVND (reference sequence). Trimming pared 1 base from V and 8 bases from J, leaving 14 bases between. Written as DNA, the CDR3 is TGTGCCAGTAGTATAGCGACAGGCGAATTCGAAGCTTTCTTT. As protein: CASSIATGEFEAFF.

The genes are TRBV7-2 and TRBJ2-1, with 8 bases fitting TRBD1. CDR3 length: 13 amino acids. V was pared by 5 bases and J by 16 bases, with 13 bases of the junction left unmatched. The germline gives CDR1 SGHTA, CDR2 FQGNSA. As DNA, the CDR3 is TGTGCCAGCAGCCAATCGGGGGACAGGAGGAGATTCTTC. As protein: CASSQSGDRRRFF.

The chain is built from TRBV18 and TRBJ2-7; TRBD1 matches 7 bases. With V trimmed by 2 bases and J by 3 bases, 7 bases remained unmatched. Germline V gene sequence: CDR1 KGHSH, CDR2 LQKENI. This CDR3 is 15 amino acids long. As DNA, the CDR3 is TGTGCCAGCTCACCAGGGACAGACCAGTTCTACGAGCAGTACTTC. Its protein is CASSPGTDQFYEQYF.

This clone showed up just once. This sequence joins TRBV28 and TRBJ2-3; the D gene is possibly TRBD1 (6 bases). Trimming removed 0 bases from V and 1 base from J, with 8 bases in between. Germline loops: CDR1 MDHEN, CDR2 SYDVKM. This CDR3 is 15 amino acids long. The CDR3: CASSLWGHGTDTQYF. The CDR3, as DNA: TGTGCCAGCAGTTTATGGGGACACGGCACAGATACGCAGTATTTT. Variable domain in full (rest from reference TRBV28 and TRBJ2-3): DVKVTQSSRYLVKRTGEKVFLECVQDMDHENMFWYRQDPGLGLRLIYFSYDVKMKEKGDIPEGYSVSREKKERFSLILESASTNQTSMYLCASSLWGHGTDTQYFGPGTRLTVL.

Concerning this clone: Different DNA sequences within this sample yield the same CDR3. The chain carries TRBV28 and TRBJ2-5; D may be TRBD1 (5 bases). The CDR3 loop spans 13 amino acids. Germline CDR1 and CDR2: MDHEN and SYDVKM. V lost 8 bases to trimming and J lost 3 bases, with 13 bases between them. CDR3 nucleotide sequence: TGTGCCAGCGGGCAGGGTATAGAAGAGACCCAGTACTTC. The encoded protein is CASGQGIEETQYF.

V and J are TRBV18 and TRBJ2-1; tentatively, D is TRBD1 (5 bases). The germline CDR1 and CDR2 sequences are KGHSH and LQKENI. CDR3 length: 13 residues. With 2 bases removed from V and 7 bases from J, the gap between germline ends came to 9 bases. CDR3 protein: CASSPTQGNEQFF. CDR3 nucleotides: TGTGCCAGCTCACCAACTCAGGGAAATGAGCAGTTCTTC.